This note documents a single T cell receptor (beta chain) sequence. Its antigen is not known. The CDR3 sequence is 16 residues long. Per germline, CDR1 MDHEN and CDR2 SYDVKM. The V and J ends lost 5 bases and 0 bases respectively, with 17 bases between them. The data were taken from a study of CD8 T cell repertoires and HIV-1 epitope variants. Study details: Epitopes were three Gag families plus Nef HW9 and YT9.

Libraries were prepared by immunoSEQ multiplex PCR; TCRdb keeps only in-frame clonotypes and omits some of them. The sample has several thousand clones; over 50% are singletons. Study-wide results and limits: A handful of clonotypes recognized Nef KF9, one HW9, none TAALDMSHF.

The sample consisted of cultured CD8+ T cells derived from PBMCs. The TCR sequence derives from a male donor with HIV. This chain joins TRBV28 and TRBJ2-7, with D tentatively TRBD1 (6 bases). CDR3 region: CASSQPSTGRSYEQYF. CDR3 DNA sequence: TGTGCCAGCAGTCAACCCTCGACAGGCCGCTCCTACGAGCAGTACTTC.